The sequence of this TCR beta chain was determined in a study of shared clonotypes between healthy human individuals (dated by TCRdb to the early 2020s). As for the study more broadly: The cohort included a few men and a couple of women between 18 and 49 years of age. For each donor, CD4 naive and CD4 memory were each given three plates, CD8 naive was given two plates, and CD8 memory was given one plate. Libraries were prepared and TCR repertoires were sequenced by different laboratories using diverse techniques, in order to increase sequencing depth and limit assay-specific biases. Between about 0.9 and 10 billion PBMCs per donor were obtained by leukapheresis. To estimate repertoire size and how much clonotype sharing occurs between individuals, the study deeply sequenced the blood TCR repertoires of several healthy adults.

CDR1 and CDR2, per the germline V gene, are SGHRS and YFSETQ. The V and J ends are trimmed by 4 bases and 0 bases, leaving 8 bases between them. From the cysteine through the phenylalanine, the CDR3 covers 14 amino acids. The CDR3 DNA has 42 bases and is translated from base 1. Donors were healthy HIV-negative adults with no recently reported acute infections or vaccinations. All donors were Caucasian adults living in Nashville, Tennessee, USA. CD4+ T cells were enriched by magnetic negative selection, after which naive cells were positively selected on CD45RA and the negative fraction was taken as the memory subset. Blood was obtained by leukapheresis, after which PBMCs were separated by Ficoll-Histopaque density gradient centrifugation and cryopreserved in liquid nitrogen vapor phase. Analytical flow cytometry was used to check the purity and quantity of every magnetically sorted T cell population. Each sorted fraction had its genomic DNA isolated and then quantified by UV absorbance on a Nanodrop 2000c.

A remark on this clone: Its target antigen remains unknown. No qualities accompany the bases; no much larger clone lies one base away.

Using the deep immunoSEQ assay, multiplex PCR amplified TCR CDR3 regions from genomic DNA. Extracted genomic DNA from each cell subset was distributed evenly across all wells of several immunoSEQ 96-well plates, and each plate was treated as a replicate. For sorted subsets, around 0.2 ug genomic DNA, equal to tens of thousands of T cell genomes, was loaded into each replicate PCR. Purified libraries were measured with a Qubit 3.0 fluorometer, size-checked on a Bioanalyzer 2100, and measured again with the KAPA Library Quantification kit. A separate single-read 150-cycle Illumina NextSeq 550 flow cell was used to sequence each immunoSEQ 96-well plate. Concerning the study's data processing: Because only junctional sequences without quality scores were contained in the immunoSEQ output, filtering matching that applied to full-length reads could not be performed. Sequences were annotated with PyIR, a Python wrapper for IgBLAST v1.9, and V/J genes and CDR3 were assigned using IMGT germline references. Any read was removed if the V/J assignment was weak (E-value above 1e-6), the CDR3 was missing, or the read contained stop codons, out-of-frame junctions, or ambiguous translated residues. V3J clonotypes were defined as sequences sharing an identical inferred V gene, J gene, and CDR3 amino acid sequence. The percentage overlap between two repertoires was calculated by dividing the number of shared unique clonotypes by the size of the smaller repertoire. Richness of each repertoire was evaluated using RTK rarefaction, the Chao1 estimator, and Recon v2.1 estimates of unobserved clonotypes. Generation probabilities for all TCRbeta clonotypes obtained by the gDNA method from a few donors were computed using OLGA. Drawn from immuneACCESS, this table holds only the in-frame rearrangements with V and J called that TCRdb kept. Clones are partly lost; checked studies trace under half to an unresolved V gene and leave the rest unexplained. V and J calls and clone size come straight from that table; D and trimming were deduced from the DNA. The sample has 2,500,000 or so clones on record, just over 90% of them singletons. The ten largest account for around 0.15% of the sample.

Results and caveats for the whole study, not just this receptor: Naive subsets generally had larger estimated clonotype richness than memory subsets. Compared with non-shared clonotypes, the clonotypes found in all four sorted-subset donors had higher generation probabilities. Incomplete sequencing was indicated by rarefaction of sorted-subset datasets, despite the large sequencing depth. Sharing across a few donors was observed for around 5% of naive CD4, 3% to 3.5% of naive CD8, roughly 2.4% of memory CD4, and over 0.3% of memory CD8 clonotypes. The genetic and exposure-history diversity represented was limited by the small number of donors. Only blood was sampled, and tissue TCR repertoires likely differ from those in blood. Based on pairwise subsampling, the degree of clonotype sharing among donors was expected to be affected by sequencing depth.

The sequence links TRBV5-1 to TRBJ2-1; the D segment cannot be called with confidence. This TCR came from a man aged 18-30 years in good health. Sequenced: naive CD4+ T cells sorted from blood. The sample's cell subset or site label, in plain terms: CD45RA+ positively selected. Read as DNA, the sequence is TGCGCCAGCAGCCCCCAGAGCTCCTACAATGAGCAGTTCTTC. It specifies CASSPQSSYNEQFF.